This is a list of T cell receptor beta chains from one sample in a study of response to subunit inactivated influenza vaccine. A single record per CDR3 protein comes from TCRdb applying MiXCR to the RT-PCR reads. The sample includes some 600,000 distinct CDR3 sequences, around 13% of them seen just once. The material sequenced was PBMCs from blood, taken 14 to 15 days before vaccination. These receptor sequences come from a man aged 45-60 years who received an inactivated influenza vaccine. Each CDR3 is given with its conserved first and last residue. D genes are given only for firm matches. Clone size is shown for a subset of rows, as once, few, many or a class of expanded clone.

cdr3_aa cdr3_nt j_call clone_size v_call d_call
CASSSGGYNEQFF TGTGCCAGCAGCTCAGGGGGCTACAATGAGCAGTTCTTC TRBJ2-1 many TRBV7-2 TRBD1
CASILSSYNEQFF TGTGCCAGCATTTTGAGCTCCTACAATGAGCAGTTCTTC TRBJ2-1 few TRBV5-6 .
CASSLAGNDAGANVLTF TGCGCCAGCAGCTTGGCGGGGAACGATGCTGGGGCCAACGTCCTGACTTTC TRBJ2-6 . TRBV5-1 .
CSASDGDRANTEAFF TGCAGTGCTAGTGATGGGGACAGGGCAAACACTGAAGCTTTCTTT TRBJ1-1 few TRBV20-1 TRBD1
CAWSRDRDTEAFF TGTGCCTGGAGTAGAGACAGGGACACTGAAGCTTTCTTT TRBJ1-1 . TRBV30 TRBD1
CASSSTRTGNEQYF TGTGCCAGCAGCTCCACCCGAACAGGGAACGAGCAGTACTTC TRBJ2-7 few TRBV7-9 .
CASSRSSVSGLYNEQFF TGCGCCAGCAGCCGGAGCTCCGTGAGCGGCCTATACAATGAGCAGTTCTTC TRBJ2-1 . TRBV4-1 .
CASSFRGRPASYYEQYF TGTGCCAGCAGCTTTCGCGGGAGACCAGCTTCCTACTACGAGCAGTACTTC TRBJ2-7 few TRBV7-2 TRBD2
CASSLAGFQQYF TGTGCCAGCAGTTTAGCAGGGTTTCAGCAGTACTTC TRBJ2-7 few TRBV12-3/TRBV12-4 .
CASSSASVDKNIQYF TGTGCCAGCAGCTCCGCGTCTGTGGACAAAAACATTCAGTACTTC TRBJ2-4 . TRBV12-3/TRBV12-4 .
CAISINPGLAGAEQYF TGTGCCATCAGCATCAATCCGGGACTAGCGGGAGCGGAGCAGTACTTC TRBJ2-7 . TRBV10-3 TRBD2
CASSRSGSGYTF TGTGCCAGCAGCCGGTCGGGATCCGGCTACACCTTC TRBJ1-2 . TRBV7-9 .
CASRSGIQDNEQYF TGTGCCAGCAGAAGCGGGATACAAGACAACGAGCAGTACTTC TRBJ2-7 few TRBV28 TRBD2
CASSSGLAGASTDTQYF TGTGCCAGCAGCTCTGGACTAGCGGGAGCTAGCACAGATACGCAGTATTTT TRBJ2-3 few TRBV7-9 TRBD2
CSVVGGGGAQYF TGCAGCGTTGTAGGGGGGGGCGGGGCCCAGTACTTC TRBJ2-5 . TRBV29-1 .